One and the same sample provided the 4 T cell receptor beta chains below, sequenced in a study of cytomegalovirus exposure and HLA in healthy donors. In the PCR, 60 Vbeta and 13 Jbeta primers were used. The repertoire was sequenced with immunoSEQ multiplex PCR; TCRdb's copy has only in-frame clones and lacks some. Among approximately 140,000 clones listed, 55% to 80% were seen once. The sample was PBMCs. Receptor source: a human donor in good health.

As DNA, the CDR3 is TGCGCCAAGAAGACAGTCCTCGGGGAGACCCAGTACTTC. It encodes CAKKTVLGETQYF. The V call is TRBV5-1, the J call TRBJ2-5; D perhaps matches TRBD1 (5 bases). Germline lookup yields CDR1 SGHRS and CDR2 YFSETQ. Trimming cost V 9 bases and J 5 bases, with 17 bases left between them. This CDR3 region has 13 residues.

The gene calls are TRBV5-1 and TRBJ2-7, with 8 nucleotides matching TRBD1. The CDR3 covers 14 residues. V was clipped by 4 bases and J by 7 bases; unmatched bases: 10. Germline V gene data show CDR1 as SGHRS and CDR2 as YFSETQ. CDR3: CASSPGQGRWEQYF. The CDR3 nucleotides are TGCGCCAGCAGCCCCGGACAGGGTCGGTGGGAGCAGTACTTC.

This clone was counted between two and nine times. V usage is TRBV27 and J usage is TRBJ1-2; possible D gene TRBD1, 5 bases. The CDR3 runs to 14 residues. V was shortened by 5 bases and J by 2 bases, with 12 bases between the two germline ends. Germline V gene lookup returns CDR1 MNHEY and CDR2 SMNVEV (reference sequence). DNA of the CDR3: TGTGCCAGCAGTCCCGGGGGAGAGAACTATGGCTACACCTTC. Its translation: CASSPGGENYGYTF.

This clone was counted a few times. The V gene is TRBV5-1, the J gene TRBJ2-2; 7 nucleotides align to TRBD2. Germline loops: CDR1 SGHRS, CDR2 YFSETQ. Losses at the gene ends were 0 bases for V and 2 bases for J; bases not matched to a gene: 4. The CDR3 has 16 amino acids. DNA of the CDR3: TGCGCCAGCAGCTTGGCAGCGGGACCTAACACCGGGGAGCTGTTTTTT. Protein sequence: CASSLAAGPNTGELFF.